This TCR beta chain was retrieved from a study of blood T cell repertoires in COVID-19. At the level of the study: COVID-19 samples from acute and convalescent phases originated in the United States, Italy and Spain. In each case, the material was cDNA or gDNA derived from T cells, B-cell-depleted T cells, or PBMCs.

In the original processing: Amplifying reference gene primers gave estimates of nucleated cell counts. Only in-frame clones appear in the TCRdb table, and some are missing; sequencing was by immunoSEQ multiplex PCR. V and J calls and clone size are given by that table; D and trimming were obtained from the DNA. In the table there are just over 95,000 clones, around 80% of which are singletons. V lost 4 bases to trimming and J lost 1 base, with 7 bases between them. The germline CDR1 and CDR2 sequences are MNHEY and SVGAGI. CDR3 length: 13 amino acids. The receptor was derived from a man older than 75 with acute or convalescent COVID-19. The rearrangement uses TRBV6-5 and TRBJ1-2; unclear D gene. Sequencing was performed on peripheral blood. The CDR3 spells CASSFNGNYGYTF. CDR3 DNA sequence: TGTGCCAGCAGTTTCAACGGTAACTATGGCTACACCTTC.